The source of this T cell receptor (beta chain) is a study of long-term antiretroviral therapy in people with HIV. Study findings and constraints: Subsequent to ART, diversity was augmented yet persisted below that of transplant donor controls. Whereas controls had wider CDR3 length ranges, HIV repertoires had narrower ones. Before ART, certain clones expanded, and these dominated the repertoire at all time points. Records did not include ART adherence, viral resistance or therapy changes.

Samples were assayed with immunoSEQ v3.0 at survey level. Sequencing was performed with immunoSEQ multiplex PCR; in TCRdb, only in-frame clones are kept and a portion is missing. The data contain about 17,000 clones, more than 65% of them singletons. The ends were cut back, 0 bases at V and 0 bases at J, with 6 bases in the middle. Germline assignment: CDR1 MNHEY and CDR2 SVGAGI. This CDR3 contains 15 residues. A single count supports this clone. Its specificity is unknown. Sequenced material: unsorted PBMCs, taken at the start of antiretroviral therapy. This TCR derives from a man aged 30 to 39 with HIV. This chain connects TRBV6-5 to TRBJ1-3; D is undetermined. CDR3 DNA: TGTGCCAGCAGTTACTCGGCGGGCTCTGGAAACACCATATATTTT. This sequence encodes CASSYSAGSGNTIYF.